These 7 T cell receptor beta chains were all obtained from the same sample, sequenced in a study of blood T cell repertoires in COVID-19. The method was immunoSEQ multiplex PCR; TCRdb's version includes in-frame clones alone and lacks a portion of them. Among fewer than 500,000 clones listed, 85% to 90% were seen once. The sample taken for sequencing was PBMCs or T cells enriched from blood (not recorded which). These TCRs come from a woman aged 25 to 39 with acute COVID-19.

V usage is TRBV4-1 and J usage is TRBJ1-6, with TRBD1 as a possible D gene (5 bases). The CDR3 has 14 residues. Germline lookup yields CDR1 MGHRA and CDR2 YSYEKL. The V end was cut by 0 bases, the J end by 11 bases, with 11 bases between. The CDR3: CASSQEVRGTPLHF. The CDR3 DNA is TGCGCCAGCAGCCAAGAAGTGCGGGGGACACCCCTCCACTTT.

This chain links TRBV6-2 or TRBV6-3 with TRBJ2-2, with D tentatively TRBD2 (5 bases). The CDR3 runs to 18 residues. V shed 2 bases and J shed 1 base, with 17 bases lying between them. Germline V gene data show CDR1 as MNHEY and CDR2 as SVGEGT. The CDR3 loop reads CASSYASGRARNTGELFF. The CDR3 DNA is TGTGCCAGCAGTTACGCCAGTGGGCGGGCGCGGAACACCGGGGAGCTGTTTTTT.

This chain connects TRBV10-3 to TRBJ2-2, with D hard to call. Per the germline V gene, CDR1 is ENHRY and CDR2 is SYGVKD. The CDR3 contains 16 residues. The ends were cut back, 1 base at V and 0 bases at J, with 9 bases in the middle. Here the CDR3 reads CAISEFGHSNTGELFF. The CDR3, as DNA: TGTGCCATCAGTGAGTTTGGCCATTCGAACACCGGGGAGCTGTTTTTT.

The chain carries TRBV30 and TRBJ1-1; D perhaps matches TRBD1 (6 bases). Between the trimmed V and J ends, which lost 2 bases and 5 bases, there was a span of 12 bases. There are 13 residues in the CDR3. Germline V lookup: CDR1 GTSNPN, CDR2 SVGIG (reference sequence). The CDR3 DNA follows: TGTGCCTGGAGTCTAACAGGGTGGACTGAAGCTTTCTTT. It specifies CAWSLTGWTEAFF.

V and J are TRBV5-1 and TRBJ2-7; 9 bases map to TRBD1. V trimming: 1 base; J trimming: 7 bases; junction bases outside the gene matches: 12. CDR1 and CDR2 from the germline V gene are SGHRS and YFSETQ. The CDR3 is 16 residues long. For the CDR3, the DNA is TGCGCCAGCAGCTTGCTGGGACAGGGAATTTTGGGGGAGCAGTACTTC. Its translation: CASSLLGQGILGEQYF.

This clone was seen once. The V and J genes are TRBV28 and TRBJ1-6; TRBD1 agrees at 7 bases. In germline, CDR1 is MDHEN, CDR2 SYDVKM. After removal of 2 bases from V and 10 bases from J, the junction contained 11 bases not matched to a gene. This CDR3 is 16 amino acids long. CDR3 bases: TGTGCCAGCAGTTTAAAAGGGGGCGAGATGAGGTCACCCCTCCACTTT. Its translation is CASSLKGGEMRSPLHF.

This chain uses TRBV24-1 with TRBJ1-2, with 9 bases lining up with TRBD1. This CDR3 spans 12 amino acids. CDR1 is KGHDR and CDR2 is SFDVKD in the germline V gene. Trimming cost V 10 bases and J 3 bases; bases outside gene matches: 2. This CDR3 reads CATRDRDYGYTF. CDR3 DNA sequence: TGTGCCACGCGGGACAGGGACTATGGCTACACCTTC.